This entry lists 29 T cell receptor beta chains sequenced from one sample in a study of CD8 T cells in Susac syndrome (dated by TCRdb to the late 2010s). The library relied on the immunoSEQ multiplex PCR assay. RNA was extracted using the RNeasy kit, and about 0.45 to 1 ug of the RNA was reverse transcribed with random hexamers. TCRdb passed the public sequencing reads through fastp at Q25 and MiXCR, retaining productive beta sequences. CDR3 protein sequences are deduplicated, and each keeps its most common genes and DNA. The sample table records roughly 250,000 distinct CDR3 sequences; 90% to 97% of these occur just once. In total, the top ten clones hold 0.1% of the sample. Source material: CD4+ T cells from PBMCs. These receptors all stem from a human donor with Susac syndrome.

This chain uses TRBV20-1 with TRBJ1-5, with D unresolved. With 1 base removed from V and 0 bases from J, the gap between germline ends came to 10 bases. The CDR3 spans 15 residues. Per germline, CDR1 DFQATT and CDR2 SNEGSKA (reference sequence). The CDR3 spells CSARVSPFSNQPQHF. DNA of the CDR3: TGCAGTGCTAGAGTCTCTCCGTTTAGCAATCAGCCCCAGCATTTT.

The chain couples TRBV30 to TRBJ1-2; no firm D call. The CDR3 runs 13 residues. V was trimmed by 5 bases and J by 3 bases, leaving 13 bases between them. Germline V gene data show CDR1 as GTSNPN and CDR2 as SVGIG (reference sequence). The CDR3 DNA sequence: TGTGCCTGGGACCGCAGGAGACACTATGGCTACACCTTC. Its protein is CAWDRRRHYGYTF.

The chain recombines TRBV30 with TRBJ1-5; TRBD1 matches 7 bases. The CDR3 extends over 14 amino acids. With V trimmed by 0 bases and J by 5 bases, 4 bases remained unmatched. The germline CDR1 and CDR2 sequences are GTSNPN and SVGIG (reference sequence). The CDR3 sequence is CAWSVWDSYQPQHF. In DNA, the CDR3 is TGTGCCTGGAGTGTTTGGGACAGCTATCAGCCCCAGCATTTT.

The gene calls are TRBV5-1 and TRBJ1-5; 7 bases agree with TRBD1. This CDR3 contains 18 residues. Germline V CDR1 and CDR2: SGHRS, YFSETQ. Trimming cost V 1 base and J 2 bases; bases outside gene matches: 12. CDR3 region: CASSLKRGQSICNQPQHF. The CDR3 nucleotides are TGCGCCAGCAGCTTGAAGAGGGGACAGAGTATTTGCAATCAGCCCCAGCATTTT. Complete variable domain (other parts from reference TRBV5-1 and TRBJ1-5): KAGVTQTPRYLIKTRGQQVTLSCSPISGHRSVSWYQQTPGQGLQFLFEYFSETQRNKGNFPGRFSGRQFSNSRSEMNVSTLELGDSALYLCASSLKRGQSICNQPQHFGDGTRLSIL.

V gene TRBV29-1 combines with J gene TRBJ2-7; the match to TRBD1 covers 7 bases. The CDR3 has 15 amino acids. Germline V lookup: CDR1 SQVTM, CDR2 ANQGSEA. Trimming removed 1 base from V and 5 bases from J; junction bases left unmatched: 11. DNA of the CDR3: TGCAGCGTTGAAGGGGAAGGGGGCGTCGGCGACGAGCAGTACTTC. This gives the protein CSVEGEGGVGDEQYF.

The chain carries TRBV3-1 and TRBJ2-3, with TRBD2 matching 9 bases. Per germline, CDR1 LGHDT and CDR2 YNNKEL (reference sequence). CDR3 length equals 18 residues. Trimming cost V 4 bases and J 2 bases; bases outside gene matches: 13. The CDR3 nucleotides are TGTGCCAGCAGCCGAAACGTGAGAGCGGGAGGAATCACAGATACGCAGTATTTT. Residues: CASSRNVRAGGITDTQYF.

The chain couples TRBV11-1 to TRBJ2-7; the D is unclear. Germline-derived CDR1 and CDR2 are SGHAT and FQDESV (reference sequence). The CDR3 runs 12 residues. Trimming removed 5 bases from V and 4 bases from J, with 9 bases in between. The CDR3 DNA follows: TGTGCCAGCAGCGAGAGACTGTACGAGCAGTACTTC. Translated: CASSERLYEQYF.

The table lists this clonotype with a count of one. This sequence joins TRBV3-1 and TRBJ1-2, with TRBD1 identical over 10 bases. Germline loops: CDR1 LGHDT, CDR2 YNNKEL (reference sequence). V gave up 3 bases and J gave up 4 bases; unmatched junction bases: 2. CDR3 length: 14 residues. Here the CDR3 DNA reads TGTGCCAGCAGCCAGGACAGGGGGGCCTATGGCTACACCTTC. Translated, it gives CASSQDRGAYGYTF.

The V call is TRBV27, the J call TRBJ1-5, with 8 nucleotides matching TRBD1. V lost 5 bases, J lost 6 bases, and 18 bases stayed unmatched. CDR3 length: 18 residues. Germline-derived CDR1 and CDR2 are MNHEY and SMNVEV (reference sequence). CDR3 bases: TGTGCCAGCAGTCATCAGCCGACAGGGGTTGCGTTGGGTCAGCCCCAGCATTTT. Protein product: CASSHQPTGVALGQPQHF.

The chain recombines TRBV14 with TRBJ2-7; D is uncertain. This CDR3 region has 14 residues. The V end was cut by 3 bases, the J end by 0 bases, with 9 bases between. Germline V lookup: CDR1 SGHDN, CDR2 FVKESK. In DNA, the CDR3 is TGTGCCAGCAGCCACTGGCAGCCCTCCTACGAGCAGTACTTC. Translated: CASSHWQPSYEQYF. The full variable domain, with the rest looked up from reference TRBV14 and TRBJ2-7, is EAGVTQFPSHSVIEKGQTVTLRCDPISGHDNLYWYRRVMGKEIKFLLHFVKESKQDESGMPNNRFLAERTGGTYSTLKVQPAELEDSGVYFCASSHWQPSYEQYFGPGTRLTVT.

The chain recombines TRBV4-1 with TRBJ2-7; TRBD1 matches at 7 bases. In germline, CDR1 is MGHRA, CDR2 YSYEKL. The CDR3 loop spans 15 amino acids. The trim removed 0 bases at V and 6 bases at J, leaving 8 bases unmatched. The CDR3 sequence: CASSQDRTGYFEQYF. The DNA of the CDR3 is TGCGCCAGCAGCCAAGATCGGACAGGTTATTTCGAGCAGTACTTC.

The chain combines TRBV30 with TRBJ2-2, with unresolved D. Per germline, CDR1 GTSNPN and CDR2 SVGIG (reference sequence). V was pared by 3 bases and J by 1 base, with 6 bases between. CDR3 size: 13 residues. The CDR3 loop is CAWSPGNTGELFF. In DNA, the CDR3 is TGTGCCTGGAGCCCAGGGAACACCGGGGAGCTGTTTTTT.

This clonotype has a handful of counts. CDR3 nucleotide sequence: TGCGCCAGCACTCTCCCCGGGTCGGAGACCCAGTACTTC. Encoded protein: CASTLPGSETQYF. The chain has TRBV5-1 and TRBJ2-5, with no clear D. Trimming shortened V by 6 bases and J by 5 bases, and 14 bases separated the two germline ends. This CDR3 region has 13 residues. The germline V gene has CDR1 SGHRS and CDR2 YFSETQ.

J is TRBJ1-5 and V is TRBV29-1; D possibly corresponds to TRBD1 (6 bases). From germline, CDR1 is SQVTM and CDR2 ANQGSEA. This CDR3 has 15 amino acids. The V end lost 6 bases, the J end lost 0 bases, and 15 bases lay between the germline ends. CDR3 nucleotide sequence: TGCAGCGTGGGGGGGGCAATCAATAGCAATCAGCCCCAGCATTTT. The encoded protein is CSVGGAINSNQPQHF.

This chain connects TRBV3-1 to TRBJ2-7; tentatively, D is TRBD1 (6 bases). V lost 4 bases, J lost 3 bases, and 10 bases lay in between. The CDR3 runs 13 residues. CDR1 and CDR2 (germline): LGHDT, YNNKEL (reference sequence). CDR3 amino acids: CASSLLQGYEQYF. The CDR3 DNA follows: TGTGCCAGCAGCCTACTACAGGGCTACGAGCAGTACTTC.

The chain couples TRBV20-1 to TRBJ2-7, with TRBD2 identical over 11 bases. Germline V lookup: CDR1 DFQATT, CDR2 SNEGSKA (reference sequence). J gave up 3 bases and V 3 bases, and 13 bases lay outside the gene matches. The CDR3 has 17 residues. The CDR3 sequence: CSASGTSLAGGGYEQYF. CDR3 in DNA: TGCAGTGCTAGCGGGACAAGTCTAGCGGGAGGTGGCTACGAGCAGTACTTC.

The V call is TRBV20-1, the J call TRBJ2-7; no firm D call. V lost 4 bases and J lost 5, with 12 bases in between. The germline V gene has CDR1 DFQATT and CDR2 SNEGSKA (reference sequence). The CDR3 sequence is 12 residues long. CDR3 sequence: CSAKKPGNEQYF. The CDR3 nucleotides are TGCAGTGCTAAAAAACCAGGCAACGAGCAGTACTTC.

The chain recombines TRBV11-2 with TRBJ2-5; 7 bases line up with TRBD2. V gave up 1 base and J gave up 1 base; unmatched junction bases: 3. Per the germline V gene, CDR1 is SGHAT and CDR2 is FQNNGV. The CDR3 extends over 15 amino acids. This CDR3 is CASSLVSSGQETQYF. Here the CDR3 DNA reads TGTGCCAGCAGCTTAGTGTCTAGCGGCCAAGAGACCCAGTACTTC.

The rearrangement joins TRBV19 to TRBJ2-1, with a possible D match to TRBD2 (6 bases). CDR1 and CDR2 (germline): LNHDA, SQIVND (reference sequence). The CDR3 is 16 amino acids. V lost 3 bases, J lost 0 bases, and 12 bases lay in between. The CDR3 DNA reads as TGTGCCAGTAGTATCAGTGGCGGGATCTCCTACAATGAGCAGTTCTTC. Translated: CASSISGGISYNEQFF.

CDR3 nucleotides: TGCGCCAGCAGCCAAGATGGTGGACAAATGAACACCGGGGAGCTGTTTTTT. Its translation is CASSQDGGQMNTGELFF. The gene calls are TRBV4-1 and TRBJ2-2, with D possibly matching TRBD1 (5 bases). The CDR3 is made up of 17 amino acids. Deletions cut 0 bases from V and 1 base from J, with 12 bases between. Looked up from germline, CDR1 is MGHRA and CDR2 is YSYEKL.

This rearrangement joins TRBV30 to TRBJ1-1, with D possibly being TRBD1 (6 bases). The CDR3 extends over 13 amino acids. Germline V gene data show CDR1 as GTSNPN and CDR2 as SVGIG (reference sequence). V gave up 3 bases and J gave up 1 base, with 9 bases separating them. The CDR3 sequence is CAWRGGANTEAFF. The CDR3 bases are TGTGCCTGGAGGGGGGGGGCGAACACTGAAGCTTTCTTT.

The rearrangement uses TRBV2 and TRBJ2-3; no clear D. The CDR3 runs 12 residues. The germline V and J ends were trimmed by 8 bases and 2 bases, with 8 bases remaining between them. The V gene's germline CDR1 is SNHLY and CDR2 FYNNEI. In DNA, the CDR3 is TGTGCCAGCCGGTGGGCCACAGATACGCAGTATTTT. Its translation: CASRWATDTQYF.

The chain links TRBV29-1 to TRBJ2-5; TRBD1 aligns across 8 bases. Germline V gene lookup returns CDR1 SQVTM and CDR2 ANQGSEA. This CDR3 has 12 amino acids. The V gene end was trimmed by 6 bases and the J gene end by 5 bases; junction bases not matched to a gene: 5. This CDR3 is CSVDRGRETQYF. DNA for the CDR3: TGCAGCGTAGACAGGGGTAGGGAGACCCAGTACTTC.

This chain joins TRBV5-6 and TRBJ1-1, with D perhaps matching TRBD1 (5 bases). This CDR3 spans 14 amino acids. The germline V and J ends were trimmed by 0 bases and 6 bases, with 12 bases remaining between them. Germline V gene data show CDR1 as SGHDT and CDR2 as YYEEEE. Written as DNA, the CDR3 is TGTGCCAGCAGCTTGGGCAGGGCTTTCGCTGAAGCTTTCTTT. This translates into CASSLGRAFAEAFF.

The chain joins TRBV12-3 or TRBV12-4 to TRBJ2-1; 7 nucleotides match TRBD2. The CDR3 extends over 15 amino acids. After removal of 4 bases from V and 7 bases from J, the junction contained 10 bases not matched to a gene. DNA of the CDR3: TGTGCCAGCAGTTCCCAGATGGGAGGGGAAAATGAGCAGTTCTTC. Residues: CASSSQMGGENEQFF.

This clonotype was seen only a few times. This chain joins TRBV7-9 and TRBJ2-7, with 8 bases that match TRBD2. This CDR3 has 13 residues. The ends lost 3 bases at V and 5 bases at J; junction bases unmatched: 3. Germline values: CDR1 SEHNR, CDR2 FQNEAQ (reference sequence). The CDR3 loop is CASSFAGGDEQYF. The CDR3 nucleotides read TGTGCCAGCAGCTTTGCGGGGGGCGACGAGCAGTACTTC.

The chain carries TRBV20-1 and TRBJ2-2, with D unclear. There are 15 residues in the CDR3. The germline V gene encodes CDR1 DFQATT and CDR2 SNEGSKA (reference sequence). V lost 1 base and J lost 1, with 10 bases in between. The CDR3 region is CSARVTRGNTGELFF. The DNA of the CDR3 is TGCAGTGCTAGAGTTACCAGAGGGAACACCGGGGAGCTGTTTTTT.

The genes are TRBV20-1 and TRBJ2-4; D call uncertain. Germline CDR1 DFQATT, CDR2 SNEGSKA (reference sequence). The V gene lost 0 bases and the J gene lost 7 bases, with 4 bases spanning the gap. The CDR3 is 11 residues long. The CDR3 DNA sequence: TGCAGTGCTAGAGATTTTAACATTCAGTACTTC. Translating it yields CSARDFNIQYF.

The chain has TRBV29-1 and TRBJ2-2; 10 bases are shared with TRBD1. Germline V gene lookup returns CDR1 SQVTM and CDR2 ANQGSEA. The V gene end was trimmed by 7 bases and the J gene end by 4 bases; junction bases not matched to a gene: 9. The CDR3 extends over 15 amino acids. The chain's CDR3 is CSGLGQGLRTGELFF. The CDR3 DNA reads as TGCAGCGGCCTGGGACAGGGGTTGCGCACCGGGGAGCTGTTTTTT.